The clone carrying this TCR beta chain was counted a single time. This record belongs to a study of glioma-infiltrating T cells after dendritic cell vaccination. Study at large: Patients had newly diagnosed or recurrent glioblastoma and received dendritic cell vaccines.

Trimming cost V 4 bases and J 5 bases; bases outside gene matches: 6. CDR3 length: 15 amino acids. The germline V gene has CDR1 SGHRS and CDR2 YFSETQ. TCRB CDR3 was amplified from 2 ug genomic DNA or less. The assay was immunoSEQ multiplex PCR, and TCRdb's table has in-frame clones only and misses some. This sample yields about 38,000 clones, of which approximately 82% are seen a single time; 7.8% belongs to the top ten. The chain recombines TRBV5-1 with TRBJ1-6, with 7 nucleotides matching TRBD1. The TCR sequence derives from a human donor with glioblastoma. The material was blood, obtained before dendritic cell vaccination. CDR3 protein: CASSRGLQNNSPLHF. CDR3 coding DNA: TGCGCCAGCAGCAGGGGGCTACAGAATAATTCACCCCTCCACTTT.